Listed below are T cell receptor beta chains from one sample, sequenced in a study of blood T cell repertoires in COVID-19. The repertoire was sequenced with immunoSEQ multiplex PCR; TCRdb's copy has only in-frame clones and lacks some. The data hold about 250,000 clones, with around 83% observed a single time. Sequencing was carried out using peripheral blood. The receptors stem from a middle-aged man with active or convalescent COVID-19. The CDR3 runs from the conserved cysteine through the conserved F or W. A D gene is named only where the DNA matches it firmly. Clone size is given for some rows only: seen once, a few or many times, or a class if the clone is expanded.

J,D,V,size,DNA,CDR3
TRBJ1-5,-,TRBV7-9,-,TGTGCCAGCAGCCTCGGGGTTCTTGAGGGCAATCAGCCCCAGCATTTT,CASSLGVLEGNQPQHF
TRBJ1-1,-,TRBV7-3,-,TGTGCCAGTAAAGGGGGAATGAACACTGAAGCTTTCTTT,CASKGGMNTEAFF
TRBJ2-7,-,TRBV18,-,TGTGCCAGCCGGCAGGGCCACGAGCAGTACTTC,CASRQGHEQYF
TRBJ1-4,TRBD1,TRBV6-5,few,TGTGCCAGCAGCACCGGGACAGCCCTACAGGGAAAACTGTTTTTT,CASSTGTALQGKLFF
TRBJ1-1,-,TRBV5-1,-,TGCGCCAGCAGCCCCCACGAGGAATTAGCGACTGAAGCTTTCTTT,CASSPHEELATEAFF
TRBJ2-3,TRBD2,TRBV30,-,TGTGCCTGGAGCGAAGCGGGGGGGCCAATATTTACAGATACGCAGTATTTT,CAWSEAGGPIFTDTQYF
TRBJ2-5,TRBD2,TRBV9,-,TGTGCCAGCAGCGCCGGCGAGGGAGCGGGAGGGCCGAAGACCCAGTACTTC,CASSAGEGAGGPKTQYF
TRBJ2-7,-,TRBV6-1,-,TGTGCCAGCAGTGAAACCGGCTACGAGCAGTACTTC,CASSETGYEQYF
TRBJ1-6,-,TRBV16,-,TGTGCCAGCAGCCAATCGTGGCTTCTTAATTCACCCCTCCACTTT,CASSQSWLLNSPLHF
TRBJ1-2,TRBD1,TRBV19,-,TGTGCCAGTAGTATAGCCCCCCGACAGGGAGAGGGCTACACCTTC,CASSIAPRQGEGYTF
TRBJ1-1,TRBD1,TRBV24-1,-,TGTGCCACCAGAGCACAGGGGCAGCGGACTGAAGCTTTCTTT,CATRAQGQRTEAFF
TRBJ2-6,TRBD1,TRBV19,-,TGTGCCAGTAGTATACGACAGGGCCCCATTGGGGCCAACGTCCTGACTTTC,CASSIRQGPIGANVLTF
TRBJ1-1,-,TRBV5-1,-,TGCGCCAGCAGCTTCGACGACAGTCCCAACACTGAAGCTTTCTTT,CASSFDDSPNTEAFF
TRBJ2-7,-,TRBV30,-,TGTGCCTGGAGTGGGGACTGGACCTACGAGCAGTACTTC,CAWSGDWTYEQYF
TRBJ1-1,-,TRBV2,-,TGTGCCAGCACTACTTTTAGAGGGGGCACTGAAGCTTTCTTT,CASTTFRGGTEAFF
TRBJ2-7,TRBD1,TRBV30,-,TGTGCCTGGAGTGTGGTGGGACAGGGGGTCCACGAGCAGTACTTC,CAWSVVGQGVHEQYF
TRBJ1-2,-,TRBV12-5,few,TGTGCTAGTGGTTTCGGGTCGTATGGCTACACCTTC,CASGFGSYGYTF
TRBJ1-3,-,TRBV18,-,TGTGCCAGCTCCTCCGTCGAGGCGATCTCTGGAAACACCATATATTTT,CASSSVEAISGNTIYF
TRBJ2-7,-,TRBV19,-,TGTGCCAGTAGTTTTGACAAGACCTACGAGCAGTACTTC,CASSFDKTYEQYF
TRBJ1-5,-,TRBV12-5,-,TGTGCTAGTGGTTTGGACAACAATCAGCCCCAGCATTTT,CASGLDNNQPQHF
TRBJ2-7,-,TRBV2,-,TGTGCCAGCAGTCCACCTGGAACAGGCTACGAGCAGTACTTC,CASSPPGTGYEQYF
TRBJ2-7,-,TRBV21-1,few,TGTGCCACTGACAGGCACAAGACGTACGAGCAGTACTTC,CATDRHKTYEQYF
TRBJ1-4,-,TRBV2,once,TGTGCCAGCAGGGGTTCCAGGGACGGGGGGACTAATGAAAAACTGTTTTTT,CASRGSRDGGTNEKLFF
TRBJ2-7,-,TRBV2,-,TGTGCCAGCAATAACCAGGGTCCCTCCTACGAGCAGTACTTC,CASNNQGPSYEQYF
TRBJ2-5,-,TRBV20-1,-,TGCAGTGCTAGTCTAGCAGTTGCTTCGTCACGAGAGACCCAGTACTTC,CSASLAVASSRETQYF
TRBJ2-1,TRBD2,TRBV5-1,-,TGCGCCAGCAGCCATCCTAGCGGGAGGGACAATGAGCAGTTCTTC,CASSHPSGRDNEQFF
TRBJ1-1,-,TRBV30,once,TGTGCCTGGAGAGAGGGCCGGTGGGCGAACACTGAAGCTTTCTTT,CAWREGRWANTEAFF
TRBJ2-2,-,TRBV19,-,TGTGCCAGTCGGACAGTTAACACCGGGGAGCTGTTTTTT,CASRTVNTGELFF
TRBJ2-7,-,TRBV19,-,TGTGCCAGTAGTCCTCGTTCCAGATTCTACGAGCAGTACTTC,CASSPRSRFYEQYF
TRBJ2-6,TRBD1,TRBV11-3,-,TGTGCCAGCAGCTCCAGACAGGGCGGCCCTGGGGCCAACGTCCTGACTTTC,CASSSRQGGPGANVLTF
TRBJ1-1,-,TRBV6-2/TRBV6-3,-,TGTGCCAGCAGTTGGACAGCGAACACTGAAGCTTTCTTT,CASSWTANTEAFF
TRBJ1-1,-,TRBV27,-,TGTGCCACCCGGAGGGAGTTCTCCACTGAAGCTTTCTTT,CATRREFSTEAFF
TRBJ1-2,TRBD1,TRBV25-1,-,TGTGCCAGCAGTGTCACCGCGGGGACAGGAAACTATGGCTACACCTTC,CASSVTAGTGNYGYTF
TRBJ1-2,-,TRBV5-1,-,TGCGCCAGCAGCTTGGGCGGGAGACAAGCTAACTATGGCTACACCTTC,CASSLGGRQANYGYTF
TRBJ2-2,TRBD2,TRBV6-2/TRBV6-3,once,TGTGCCAGCATTTACCGGGGGGGGCTCCCCGGGGAGCTGTTTTTT,CASIYRGGLPGELFF
TRBJ2-5,TRBD1,TRBV3-1/TRBV3-2,-,TGTGCCAGCAGCCGAATTGAGGGGACAGTGGGTCAAGAGACCCAGTACTTC,CASSRIEGTVGQETQYF
TRBJ1-1,TRBD1,TRBV5-1,-,TGCGCCAGCAGTCCCACAGGGGGCGCGGGGTCCATGAACACTGAAGCTTTCTTT,CASSPTGGAGSMNTEAFF
TRBJ1-1,-,TRBV7-3,once,TGTGCCAGCAGCTTAAACGGGTTGAACACTGAAGCTTTCTTT,CASSLNGLNTEAFF
TRBJ2-7,TRBD1,TRBV5-8,-,TGTGCCAGCAGCCTCGGACAGGGGGCGAAAAACGAGCAGTACTTC,CASSLGQGAKNEQYF
TRBJ2-7,-,TRBV6-5,-,TGTGCCAGCAGGCCTCGACAGGTAACCTACGAGCAGTACTTC,CASRPRQVTYEQYF
TRBJ1-6,-,TRBV4-2,-,TGTGCCAGCAGCCCGGGGACACGGAGAGAAAATTCACCCCTCCACTTT,CASSPGTRRENSPLHF
TRBJ1-2,-,TRBV27,-,TGTGCCAGCAGTTTATCACGCAGAAACTATGGCTACACCTTC,CASSLSRRNYGYTF
TRBJ1-2,-,TRBV11-2,once,TGTGCCAGCAGCCAAGTGGCGGTTGGCTACACCTTC,CASSQVAVGYTF
TRBJ2-1,-,TRBV19,-,TGTGCCAGTAGCAAGACTAGTTGGGTTAATGAGCAGTTCTTC,CASSKTSWVNEQFF
TRBJ1-5,-,TRBV5-6,-,TGTGCCAGCAGCTTGGGATCCCATAACGGGCAGCCCCAGCATTTT,CASSLGSHNGQPQHF
TRBJ2-3,-,TRBV5-1,-,TGCGCCAGCAGCTCAAGACAGGGCACAGATACGCAGTATTTT,CASSSRQGTDTQYF